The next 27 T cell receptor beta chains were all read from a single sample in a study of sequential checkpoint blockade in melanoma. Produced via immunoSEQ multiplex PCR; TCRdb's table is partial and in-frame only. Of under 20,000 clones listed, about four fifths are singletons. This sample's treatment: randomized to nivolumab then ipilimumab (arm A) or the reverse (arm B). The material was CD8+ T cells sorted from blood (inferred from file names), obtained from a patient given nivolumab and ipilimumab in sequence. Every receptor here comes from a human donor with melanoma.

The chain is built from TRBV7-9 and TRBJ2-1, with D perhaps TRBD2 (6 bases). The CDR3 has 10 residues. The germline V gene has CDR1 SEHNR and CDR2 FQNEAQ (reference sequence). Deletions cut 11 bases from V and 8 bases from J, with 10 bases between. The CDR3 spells CAAGGDEQFF. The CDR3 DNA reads TGTGCCGCCGGCGGGGATGAGCAGTTCTTC. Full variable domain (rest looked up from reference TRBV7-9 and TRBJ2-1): DTGVSQNPRHKITKRGQNVTFRCDPISEHNRLYWYRQTLGQGPEFLTYFQNEAQLEKSRLLSDRFSAERPKGSFSTLEIQRTEQGDSAMYLCAAGGDEQFFGPGTRLTVL.

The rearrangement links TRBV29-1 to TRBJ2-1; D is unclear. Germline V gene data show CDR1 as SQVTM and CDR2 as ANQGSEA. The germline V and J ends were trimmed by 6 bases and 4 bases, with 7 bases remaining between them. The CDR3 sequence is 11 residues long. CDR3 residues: CSVLDYNEQFF. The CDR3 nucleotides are TGCAGCGTCCTAGATTACAATGAGCAGTTCTTC.

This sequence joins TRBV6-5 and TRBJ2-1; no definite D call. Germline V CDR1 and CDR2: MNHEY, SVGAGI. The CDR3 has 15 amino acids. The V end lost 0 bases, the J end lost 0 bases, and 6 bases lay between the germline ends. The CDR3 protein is CASSYSWSSYNEQFF. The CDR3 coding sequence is TGTGCCAGCAGTTACTCGTGGAGCTCCTACAATGAGCAGTTCTTC.

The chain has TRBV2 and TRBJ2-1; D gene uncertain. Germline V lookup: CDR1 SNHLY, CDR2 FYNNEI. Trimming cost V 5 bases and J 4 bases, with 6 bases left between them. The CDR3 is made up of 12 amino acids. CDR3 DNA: TGTGCCAGCAGTTACAATTACAATGAGCAGTTCTTC. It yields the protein CASSYNYNEQFF.

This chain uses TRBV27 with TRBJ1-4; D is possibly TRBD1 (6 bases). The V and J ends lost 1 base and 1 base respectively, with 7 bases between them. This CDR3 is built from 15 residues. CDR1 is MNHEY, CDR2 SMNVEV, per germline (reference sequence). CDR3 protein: CASSLYRETNEKLFF. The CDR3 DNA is TGTGCCAGCAGTTTATACAGGGAAACTAATGAAAAACTGTTTTTT.

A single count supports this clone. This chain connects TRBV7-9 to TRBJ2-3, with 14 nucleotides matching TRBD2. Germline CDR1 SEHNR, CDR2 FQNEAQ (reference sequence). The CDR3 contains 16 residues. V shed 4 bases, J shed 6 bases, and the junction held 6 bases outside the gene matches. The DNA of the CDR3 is TGTGCCAGCAGCTCCGGACTAGCGGGGGGTAGGGATACGCAGTATTTT. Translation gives CASSSGLAGGRDTQYF.

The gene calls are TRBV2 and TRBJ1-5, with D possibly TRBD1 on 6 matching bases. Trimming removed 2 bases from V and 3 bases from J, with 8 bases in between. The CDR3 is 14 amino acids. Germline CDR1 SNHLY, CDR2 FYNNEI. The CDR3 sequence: CASSEKGVNQPQHF. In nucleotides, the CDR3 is TGTGCCAGCAGTGAAAAGGGGGTCAATCAGCCCCAGCATTTT.

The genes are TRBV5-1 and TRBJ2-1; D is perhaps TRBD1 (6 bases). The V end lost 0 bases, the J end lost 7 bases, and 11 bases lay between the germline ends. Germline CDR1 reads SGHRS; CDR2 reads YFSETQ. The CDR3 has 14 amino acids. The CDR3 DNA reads TGCGCCAGCAGCTTGGAAGGGGGAGTGAATGAGCAGTTCTTC. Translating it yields CASSLEGGVNEQFF.

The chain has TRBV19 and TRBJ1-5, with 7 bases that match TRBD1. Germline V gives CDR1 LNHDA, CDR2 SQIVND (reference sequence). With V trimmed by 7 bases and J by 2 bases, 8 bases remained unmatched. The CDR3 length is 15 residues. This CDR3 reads CASTKGGWGNQPQHF. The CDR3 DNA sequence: TGTGCCAGTACCAAAGGGGGCTGGGGCAATCAGCCCCAGCATTTT.

The DNA of the CDR3 is TGTGCCAGCAGTTATCAGGGTACCTCCTACGAGCAGTACTTC. Protein product: CASSYQGTSYEQYF. The chain carries TRBV27 and TRBJ2-7; tentative D call: TRBD1 (5 bases). Trimming took off 4 bases at V and 0 bases at J, with 10 bases between the two ends. The CDR3 is 14 residues long. Germline CDR1 is MNHEY and CDR2 is SMNVEV (reference sequence).

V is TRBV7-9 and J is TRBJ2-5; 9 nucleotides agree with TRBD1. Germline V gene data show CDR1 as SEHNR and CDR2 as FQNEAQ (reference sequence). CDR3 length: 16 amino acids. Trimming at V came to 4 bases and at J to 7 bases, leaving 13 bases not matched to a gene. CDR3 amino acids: CASSSGTGTIKGTQYF. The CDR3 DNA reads TGTGCCAGCAGCTCCGGGACAGGGACGATTAAGGGGACCCAGTACTTC.

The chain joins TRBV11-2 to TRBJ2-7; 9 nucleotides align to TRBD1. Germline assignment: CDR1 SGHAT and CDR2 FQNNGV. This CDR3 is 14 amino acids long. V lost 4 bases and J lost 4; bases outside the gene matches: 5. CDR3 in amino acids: CASSSTGGSYEQYF. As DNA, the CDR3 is TGTGCCAGCAGCTCCACAGGGGGCAGTTACGAGCAGTACTTC.

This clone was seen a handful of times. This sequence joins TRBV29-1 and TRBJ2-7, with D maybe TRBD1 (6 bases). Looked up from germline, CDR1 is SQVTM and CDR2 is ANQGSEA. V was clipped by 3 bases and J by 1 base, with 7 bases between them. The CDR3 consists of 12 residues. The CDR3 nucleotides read TGCAGCGTTGAGACAGGTTCCTACGAGCAGTACTTC. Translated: CSVETGSYEQYF.

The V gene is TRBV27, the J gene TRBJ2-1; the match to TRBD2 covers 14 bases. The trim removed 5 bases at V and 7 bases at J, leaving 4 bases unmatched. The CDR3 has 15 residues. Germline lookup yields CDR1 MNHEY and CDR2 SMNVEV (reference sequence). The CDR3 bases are TGTGCCAGCAGTAGACTAGCGGGGGGGCGGAATGAGCAGTTCTTC. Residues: CASSRLAGGRNEQFF.

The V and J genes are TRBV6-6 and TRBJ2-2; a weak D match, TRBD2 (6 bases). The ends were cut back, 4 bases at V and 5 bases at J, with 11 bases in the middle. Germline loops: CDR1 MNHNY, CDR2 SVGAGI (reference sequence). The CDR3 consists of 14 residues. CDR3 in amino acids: CASSLRGGTGELFF. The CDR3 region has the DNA TGTGCCAGCAGTTTGCGGGGAGGAACCGGGGAGCTGTTTTTT.

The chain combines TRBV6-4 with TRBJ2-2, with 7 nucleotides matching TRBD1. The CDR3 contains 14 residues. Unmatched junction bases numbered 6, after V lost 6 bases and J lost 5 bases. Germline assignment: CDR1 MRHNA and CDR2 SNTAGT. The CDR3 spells CASSATGITGELFF. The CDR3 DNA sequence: TGTGCCAGCAGCGCGACAGGGATAACCGGGGAGCTGTTTTTT.

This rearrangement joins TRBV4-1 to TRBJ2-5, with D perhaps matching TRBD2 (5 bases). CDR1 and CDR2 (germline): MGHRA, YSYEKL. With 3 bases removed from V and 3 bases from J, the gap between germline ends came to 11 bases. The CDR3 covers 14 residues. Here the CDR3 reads CASSHPVGEETQYF. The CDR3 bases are TGCGCCAGCAGCCATCCCGTCGGGGAAGAGACCCAGTACTTC.

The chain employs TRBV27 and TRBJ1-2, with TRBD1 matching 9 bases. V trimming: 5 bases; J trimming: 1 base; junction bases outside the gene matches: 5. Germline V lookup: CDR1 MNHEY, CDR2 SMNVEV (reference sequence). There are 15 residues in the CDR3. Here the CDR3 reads CASSMGQGINYGYTF. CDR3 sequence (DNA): TGTGCCAGCAGTATGGGACAGGGAATTAACTATGGCTACACCTTC.

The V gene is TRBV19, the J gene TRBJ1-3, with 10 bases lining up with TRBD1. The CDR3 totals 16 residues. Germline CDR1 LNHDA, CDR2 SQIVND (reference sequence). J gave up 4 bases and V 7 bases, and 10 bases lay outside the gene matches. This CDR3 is CASNAGQGSSGNTIYF. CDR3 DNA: TGTGCCAGTAACGCGGGACAGGGGTCTAGCGGAAACACCATATATTTT.

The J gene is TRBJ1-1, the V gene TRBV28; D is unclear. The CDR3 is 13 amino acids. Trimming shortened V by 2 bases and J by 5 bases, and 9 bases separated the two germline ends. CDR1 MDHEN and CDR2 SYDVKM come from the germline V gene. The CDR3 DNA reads TGTGCCAGCAGTTTAGAGGGCCGGACTGAAGCTTTCTTT. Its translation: CASSLEGRTEAFF.

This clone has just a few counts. This CDR3 reads CAWNVEVDTIYF. CDR3 bases: TGTGCCTGGAATGTCGAGGTAGACACCATATATTTT. The rearrangement uses TRBV30 and TRBJ1-3; D is unclear. V was trimmed by 4 bases and J by 8 bases, leaving 12 bases between them. In germline, CDR1 is GTSNPN, CDR2 SVGIG (reference sequence). This CDR3 region has 12 residues.

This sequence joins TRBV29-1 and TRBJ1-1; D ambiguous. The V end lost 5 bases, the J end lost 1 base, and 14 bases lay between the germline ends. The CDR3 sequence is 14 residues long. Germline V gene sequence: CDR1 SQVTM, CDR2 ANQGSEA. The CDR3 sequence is CSVIGLERNTEAFF. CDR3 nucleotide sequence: TGCAGCGTTATTGGCCTGGAGAGGAACACTGAAGCTTTCTTT. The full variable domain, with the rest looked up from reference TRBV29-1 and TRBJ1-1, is SAVISQKPSRDICQRGTSLTIQCQVDSQVTMMFWYRQQPGQSLTLIATANQGSEATYESGFVIDKFPISRPNLTFSTLTVSNMSPEDSSIYLCSVIGLERNTEAFFGQGTRLTVV.

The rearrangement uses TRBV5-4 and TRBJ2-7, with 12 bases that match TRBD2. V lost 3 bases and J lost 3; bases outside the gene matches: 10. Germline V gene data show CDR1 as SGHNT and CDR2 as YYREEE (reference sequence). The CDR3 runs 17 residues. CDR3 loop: CASSSDPGLAGLYEQYF. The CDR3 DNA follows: TGTGCCAGCAGCTCGGATCCGGGACTAGCGGGTCTCTACGAGCAGTACTTC.

Here the CDR3 DNA reads TGCGCCAGCAGCTCTTGGACTAGCGGGAGTGGGGAGCAGTTCTTC. It codes for CASSSWTSGSGEQFF. V and J are TRBV5-1 and TRBJ2-1; 13 bases align to TRBD2. Germline V gene sequence: CDR1 SGHRS, CDR2 YFSETQ. V lost 3 bases and J lost 10; bases outside the gene matches: 7. This CDR3 has 15 amino acids.

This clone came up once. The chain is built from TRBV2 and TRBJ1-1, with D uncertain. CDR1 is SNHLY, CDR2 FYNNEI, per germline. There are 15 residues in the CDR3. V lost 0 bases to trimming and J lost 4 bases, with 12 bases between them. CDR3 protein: CASSEAGHSLTEAFF. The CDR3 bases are TGTGCCAGCAGTGAAGCAGGTCACAGTCTCACTGAAGCTTTCTTT.

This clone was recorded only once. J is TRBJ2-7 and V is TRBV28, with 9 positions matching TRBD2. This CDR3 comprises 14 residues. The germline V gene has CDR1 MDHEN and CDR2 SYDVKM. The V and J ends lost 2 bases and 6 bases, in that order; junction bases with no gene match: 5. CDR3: CASSLRGLAGEQYF. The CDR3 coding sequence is TGTGCCAGCAGTTTAAGGGGACTAGCTGGCGAGCAGTACTTC.

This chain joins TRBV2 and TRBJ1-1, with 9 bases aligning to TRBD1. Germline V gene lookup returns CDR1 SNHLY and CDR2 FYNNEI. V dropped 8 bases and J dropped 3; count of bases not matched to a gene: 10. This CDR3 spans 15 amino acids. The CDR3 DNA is TGTGCCAGCTCTTCTTCACAGGGGGCATACACTGAAGCTTTCTTT. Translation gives CASSSSQGAYTEAFF.